Presented here are 15 T cell receptor beta chains from one specimen sequenced in a study of spatial heterogeneity in lung cancer. Time point meaning: blood at routine non-recurrence follow-up after resection. TCRdb reanalysed the 5' RACE reads using MiXCR and keeps one entry per CDR3 protein. The sample comprises 85,000 to 100,000 distinct CDR3 sequences, less than 20% of which are singletons, and 20% to 25% rests with the top ten. Sequencing used PBMCs, obtained at follow-up. The receptor source for this set is a male donor with early-stage non-small cell lung cancer.

This clonotype came up a few times. The V call is TRBV20-1, the J call TRBJ1-2; 10 positions match TRBD1. With V trimmed by 0 bases and J by 1 base, 5 bases remained unmatched. Germline V gives CDR1 DFQATT, CDR2 SNEGSKA (reference sequence). This CDR3 region has 16 residues. The DNA for the CDR3 is TGCAGTGCTAGAGACCAGGGACAGGGGAATAACTATGGCTACACCTTC. Its protein product is CSARDQGQGNNYGYTF.

The chain joins TRBV2 to TRBJ1-1; perhaps TRBD1 as D (5 bases). Trimming left V 7 bases short and J 5 bases short, with 20 bases between. The CDR3 covers 15 residues. CDR1 is SNHLY, CDR2 FYNNEI, per germline. The CDR3 region is CASTTSGTARTEAFF. Here the CDR3 DNA reads TGTGCCAGCACCACTTCCGGGACTGCTAGGACTGAAGCTTTCTTT.

This clonotype turned up a few times. This rearrangement joins TRBV3-1 to TRBJ2-1; the D gene is possibly TRBD2 (5 bases). The V gene's germline CDR1 is LGHDT and CDR2 YNNKEL (reference sequence). The CDR3 runs 18 residues. Between the trimmed V and J ends, which lost 4 bases and 1 base, there was a span of 20 bases. CDR3 coding DNA: TGTGCCAGCAGCCCCCGGACTCTGGGTGGAAGGTCCTACAATGAGCAGTTCTTC. Protein: CASSPRTLGGRSYNEQFF.

The chain is built from TRBV29-1 and TRBJ1-3, with D perhaps matching TRBD1 (5 bases). There are 11 residues in the CDR3. In germline, CDR1 is SQVTM, CDR2 ANQGSEA. Trimming removed 2 bases at V and 10 bases at J, with 9 bases between. The CDR3 reads CSVESDITIYF. CDR3 nucleotide sequence: TGCAGCGTTGAATCGGACATTACCATATATTTT.

This clonotype appeared once. The chain recombines TRBV19 with TRBJ2-5; 9 bases map to TRBD1. Trimming at V came to 5 bases and at J to 4 bases, leaving 8 bases not matched to a gene. The CDR3 contains 15 residues. Germline V lookup: CDR1 LNHDA, CDR2 SQIVND (reference sequence). Written as DNA, the CDR3 is TGTGCCAGTAGTTACTCCGGGACAGGGCTAGAGACCCAGTACTTC. Translated, it gives CASSYSGTGLETQYF.

The V gene is TRBV9, the J gene TRBJ1-6; D perhaps matches TRBD1 (5 bases). Trimming removed 1 base at V and 9 bases at J, with 14 bases between. This CDR3 is 15 amino acids long. Germline assignment: CDR1 SGDLS and CDR2 YYNGEE. CDR3 region: CASSVRPGRSSPLHF. The CDR3 bases are TGTGCCAGCAGCGTAAGGCCGGGACGGTCTTCACCCCTCCACTTT.

The chain recombines TRBV7-8 with TRBJ2-4; 8 positions match TRBD1. Germline-derived CDR1 and CDR2 are SGHVS and FQNEAQ. V shed 5 bases and J 5 bases; nucleotides not matched to a gene: 11. This CDR3 has 16 amino acids. This CDR3 is CASSPRQGRFENIQYF. In DNA form, the CDR3 reads TGTGCCAGCAGCCCGAGACAGGGGAGGTTCGAAAACATTCAGTACTTC.

This chain joins TRBV10-3 and TRBJ2-5; D is unclear. Trimming took off 6 bases at V and 2 bases at J, with 10 bases between the two ends. Germline V CDR1 and CDR2: ENHRY, SYGVKD. This CDR3 is 13 amino acids long. CDR3 sequence: CAISPGQQETQYF. The CDR3 DNA follows: TGTGCCATCAGCCCCGGGCAACAAGAGACCCAGTACTTC.

Only a few counts were recorded for this clonotype. The V and J genes are TRBV20-1 and TRBJ2-7; 14 nucleotides agree with TRBD2. CDR3 length equals 18 residues. J gave up 2 bases and V 6 bases, and 15 bases lay outside the gene matches. CDR1 DFQATT and CDR2 SNEGSKA come from the germline V gene (reference sequence). The CDR3 DNA reads TGCAGTGCCAATTCCCCGGGACTAGCGGGAGAGGCGACCTACGAGCAGTACTTC. It specifies CSANSPGLAGEATYEQYF.

This clonotype has more than one count but fewer than ten. The chain links TRBV3-1 to TRBJ1-2; D call uncertain. The CDR3 contains 14 residues. The V and J ends lost 1 base and 8 bases respectively, with 14 bases between them. In germline, CDR1 is LGHDT, CDR2 YNNKEL (reference sequence). The chain's CDR3 is CASSQGATLKGYTF. The CDR3 nucleotides are TGTGCCAGCAGCCAAGGGGCCACCCTCAAGGGCTACACCTTC.

The rearrangement uses TRBV9 and TRBJ2-1, with 12 positions matching TRBD2. J lost 10 bases, V lost 4 bases, and 9 bases had no gene match. Germline V gene lookup returns CDR1 SGDLS and CDR2 YYNGEE. The CDR3 is made up of 15 amino acids. The CDR3 here is CASSPGTSGPQEQFF. CDR3 coding DNA: TGTGCCAGCAGCCCCGGGACTAGCGGGCCCCAGGAGCAGTTCTTC.

This clonotype was counted many times. The chain joins TRBV5-6 to TRBJ2-2, with D unresolved. Trimming took 0 bases from V and 4 from J, leaving 4 bases between them. Germline CDR1 SGHDT, CDR2 YYEEEE. The CDR3 length is 13 residues. CDR3 loop: CASSLAPTGELFF. In DNA, the CDR3 is TGTGCCAGCAGCTTGGCCCCCACCGGGGAGCTGTTTTTT.

This clonotype was seen only once. Here the CDR3 DNA reads TGTGCCAGCAGTCCCCTCTTGTCCGGGGAGCTGTTTTTT. This gives the protein CASSPLLSGELFF. This chain uses TRBV6-2 or TRBV6-3 with TRBJ2-2; D gene uncertain. Germline loops: CDR1 MNHEY, CDR2 SVGEGT. The V and J ends lost 5 bases and 6 bases respectively, with 10 bases between them. CDR3 size: 13 residues.

This clonotype was seen ten or more times. CDR3 loop: CAWRMGRGHEKLFF. Here the CDR3 DNA reads TGTGCCTGGAGGATGGGCAGGGGGCATGAAAAACTGTTTTTT. This chain connects TRBV30 to TRBJ1-4, with 8 nucleotides matching TRBD1. J was trimmed by 6 bases and V by 3 bases; bases with no gene match: 6. Germline CDR1 and CDR2: GTSNPN and SVGIG (reference sequence). The CDR3 is 14 residues long.

The chain recombines TRBV20-1 with TRBJ2-7, with 7 bases lining up with TRBD1. CDR1 DFQATT and CDR2 SNEGSKA come from the germline V gene (reference sequence). The CDR3 totals 11 residues. Unmatched junction bases numbered 1, after V lost 4 bases and J lost 4 bases. CDR3 residues: CSATDRYEQYF. The CDR3 DNA sequence: TGCAGTGCTACGGACAGGTACGAGCAGTACTTC.